The table lists the clone carrying this T cell receptor beta chain with a few counts. The sample originates from a study of beta chain features in type 1 diabetes. The study reverse transcribed the entire isolated RNA, so it sequenced expressed TCRB transcripts. Profiled with immunoSEQ multiplex PCR; TCRdb holds only in-frame clones, not every one. The sample contains some 360,000 clones, around a fifth of which appear only once. The CDR3 extends over 14 amino acids. Trimming cost V 5 bases and J 3 bases; bases outside gene matches: 4. The germline gives CDR1 LNHNV, CDR2 YYDKDF (reference sequence). This rearrangement joins TRBV15 to TRBJ2-1; 7 positions agree with TRBD1. Sequencing was performed on naive CD4+ T cells from blood. The source is a woman between 18 and 29 years old in good health. The CDR3 spells CATSWDRYYNEQFF. The CDR3 DNA reads TGTGCCACCAGCTGGGACAGATACTACAATGAGCAGTTCTTC.